Following are 20 T cell receptor beta chains from one sample sequenced in a study of cytomegalovirus exposure and HLA in healthy donors. Amplification used 60 Vbeta primers and 13 Jbeta primers. Clones were sequenced by immunoSEQ multiplex PCR, and TCRdb holds only the in-frame ones, with some missing. Here the sample spans approximately 130,000 clones, 70% to 80% being singletons. Sequencing input: PBMCs. Every receptor here comes from a female donor in good health and CMV-seropositive.

V usage is TRBV19 and J usage is TRBJ2-5, with 8 bases that match TRBD1. V gave up 2 bases and J gave up 2 bases; unmatched junction bases: 4. Germline V gene lookup returns CDR1 LNHDA and CDR2 SQIVND (reference sequence). This CDR3 spans 15 amino acids. CDR3 bases: TGTGCCAGTAGTATAAACAGGGGGTTTCAAGAGACCCAGTACTTC. Its protein is CASSINRGFQETQYF.

V and J are TRBV14 and TRBJ2-1; TRBD2 matches 14 bases. J lost 4 bases, V lost 1 base, and 9 bases had no gene match. CDR1 SGHDN and CDR2 FVKESK come from the germline V gene. The CDR3 is 19 residues long. In nucleotides, the CDR3 is TGTGCCAGCAGCCAAGGTAGTCGGACTAGCGGGAGGAATTACAATGAGCAGTTCTTC. Amino acids: CASSQGSRTSGRNYNEQFF.

This clone has a handful of counts. The chain combines TRBV11-1 with TRBJ2-7; tentatively, D is TRBD2 (6 bases). This CDR3 region has 15 residues. V was trimmed by 6 bases and J by 2 bases, leaving 17 bases between them. Germline V CDR1 and CDR2: SGHAT, FQDESV (reference sequence). CDR3 in DNA: TGTGCCAGCAGTGAACCCTCGGGGGTCCCCTACGAGCAGTACTTC. Its translation: CASSEPSGVPYEQYF.

This chain uses TRBV30 with TRBJ2-1; 16 nucleotides agree with TRBD2. With 8 bases clipped from V and 0 bases from J, the junction kept 13 bases outside the gene matches. The CDR3 spans 19 residues. Germline V gene lookup returns CDR1 GTSNPN and CDR2 SVGIG (reference sequence). The CDR3 region is CAREGTSGGASGSYNEQFF. The CDR3 DNA sequence: TGTGCCAGGGAGGGGACTAGCGGGGGGGCTAGTGGCTCCTACAATGAGCAGTTCTTC. Based on the CDR3 plus reference TRBV30 and TRBJ2-1, the full variable domain is SQTIHQWPATLVQPVGSPLSLECTVEGTSNPNLYWYRQAAGRGLQLLFYSVGIGQISSEVPQNLSASRPQDRQFILSSKKLLLSDSGFYLCAREGTSGGASGSYNEQFFGPGTRLTVL.

The J gene is TRBJ1-3, the V gene TRBV18; D is possibly TRBD1 (6 bases). The CDR3 is made up of 13 amino acids. The V end was cut by 3 bases, the J end by 8 bases, with 11 bases between. Germline V CDR1 and CDR2: KGHSH, LQKENI. The CDR3: CASSPSQGYTIYF. CDR3 nucleotide sequence: TGTGCCAGCTCACCGAGTCAGGGGTACACCATATATTTT.

This rearrangement joins TRBV6-5 to TRBJ2-7, with 7 bases identical to TRBD2. CDR3 length: 14 amino acids. The germline gives CDR1 MNHEY, CDR2 SVGAGI. J gave up 3 bases and V 5 bases, and 7 bases lay outside the gene matches. The CDR3 region has the DNA TGTGCCAGCAGTGAAGGACTAGTCCTCTACGAGCAGTACTTC. Protein product: CASSEGLVLYEQYF.

The chain is built from TRBV6-5 and TRBJ1-3; D perhaps matches TRBD1 (6 bases). Germline V gives CDR1 MNHEY, CDR2 SVGAGI. The CDR3 totals 14 residues. Trimming removed 7 bases from V and 4 bases from J, with 14 bases in between. As DNA, the CDR3 is TGTGCCAGCAAGGGGGTGATTCGAGGAAACACCATATATTTT. It encodes CASKGVIRGNTIYF.

This rearrangement joins TRBV28 to TRBJ2-6, with TRBD1 matching over 7 bases. The CDR3 totals 15 residues. In germline, CDR1 is MDHEN, CDR2 SYDVKM. J was trimmed by 3 bases and V by 3 bases; bases with no gene match: 2. The DNA for the CDR3 is TGTGCCAGCAGTTTCACAGGGGATGGGGCCAACGTCCTGACTTTC. It translates to CASSFTGDGANVLTF.

This rearrangement joins TRBV11-2 to TRBJ2-5, with TRBD1 identical over 7 bases. From germline, CDR1 is SGHAT and CDR2 FQNNGV. The CDR3 has 13 amino acids. J was trimmed by 5 bases and V by 5 bases; bases with no gene match: 5. The chain's CDR3 is CASSAIQGETQYF. CDR3 bases: TGTGCCAGCAGCGCCATACAGGGGGAGACCCAGTACTTC.

This chain joins TRBV6-1 and TRBJ2-5; perhaps TRBD1 as D (7 bases). CDR1 and CDR2 (germline): MNHNS, SASEGT. The CDR3 is made up of 15 amino acids. Trimming pared 0 bases from V and 5 bases from J, leaving 13 bases between. The CDR3 DNA is TGTGCCAGCAGTGAAGCTGGAGGGACAGTGGAGACCCAGTACTTC. It is translated as CASSEAGGTVETQYF.

The DNA for the CDR3 is TGTGCCAGCAGTTTAGGACTAGCGGATTACAATGAGCAGTTCTTC. Translated: CASSLGLADYNEQFF. This sequence joins TRBV27 and TRBJ2-1, with 10 nucleotides matching TRBD2. Per the germline V gene, CDR1 is MNHEY and CDR2 is SMNVEV (reference sequence). The CDR3 extends over 15 amino acids. V shed 2 bases and J 4 bases; nucleotides not matched to a gene: 2.

The rearrangement uses TRBV6-1 and TRBJ2-1; D not certain. The CDR3 covers 14 residues. In germline, CDR1 is MNHNS, CDR2 SASEGT. Trimming left V 4 bases short and J 6 bases short, with 13 bases between. The CDR3 spells CASSVLNRFNEQFF. Written as DNA, the CDR3 is TGTGCCAGCAGTGTCCTTAATCGGTTCAATGAGCAGTTCTTC.

There are a few counts of this clone. The chain uses TRBV14 and TRBJ1-2; TRBD1 aligns across 7 bases. Per germline, CDR1 SGHDN and CDR2 FVKESK. V dropped 1 base and J dropped 4; count of bases not matched to a gene: 6. The CDR3 runs 15 residues. The CDR3 DNA reads as TGTGCCAGCAGCCAAGTTGGGACAGCGTTCTATGGCTACACCTTC. Its translation is CASSQVGTAFYGYTF.

Only a few counts were recorded for this clone. This chain uses TRBV6-6 with TRBJ2-7; tentatively, D is TRBD1 (5 bases). The CDR3 consists of 16 residues. The germline V gene has CDR1 MNHNY and CDR2 SVGAGI (reference sequence). Trimming removed 4 bases from V and 0 bases from J, with 16 bases in between. The DNA for the CDR3 is TGTGCCAGCAGTTCTATGGGGCAGAGAAGCTCCTACGAGCAGTACTTC. This encodes CASSSMGQRSSYEQYF.

This rearrangement joins TRBV29-1 to TRBJ2-4, with a tentative D call TRBD2 (5 bases). Germline CDR1 reads SQVTM; CDR2 reads ANQGSEA. V was trimmed by 0 bases and J by 7 bases, leaving 22 bases between them. The CDR3 covers 17 residues. DNA for the CDR3: TGCAGCGTTGAAGATCGGGGTATTCGGAGCAGTCTGAACATTCAGTACTTC. It codes for CSVEDRGIRSSLNIQYF. Supplemented by reference TRBV29-1 and TRBJ2-4, the full variable domain reads SAVISQKPSRDICQRGTSLTIQCQVDSQVTMMFWYRQQPGQSLTLIATANQGSEATYESGFVIDKFPISRPNLTFSTLTVSNMSPEDSSIYLCSVEDRGIRSSLNIQYFGAGTRLSVL.

The J gene is TRBJ2-7, the V gene TRBV28; 7 bases are a match to TRBD1. Germline V gene lookup returns CDR1 MDHEN and CDR2 SYDVKM. This CDR3 is 14 amino acids long. J gave up 4 bases and V 5 bases, and 8 bases lay outside the gene matches. The CDR3 reads CASSLQQGQYEQYF. CDR3 nucleotides: TGTGCCAGCAGTCTCCAACAGGGACAGTACGAGCAGTACTTC. Full variable domain (outside the CDR3, taken from reference TRBV28 and TRBJ2-7): DVKVTQSSRYLVKRTGEKVFLECVQDMDHENMFWYRQDPGLGLRLIYFSYDVKMKEKGDIPEGYSVSREKKERFSLILESASTNQTSMYLCASSLQQGQYEQYFGPGTRLTVT.

This clone was found once. This chain connects TRBV10-2 to TRBJ2-7, with D perhaps TRBD2 (6 bases). CDR1 is WSHSY, CDR2 SAAADI, per germline. This CDR3 has 13 residues. V lost 6 bases and J lost 6, with 15 bases in between. The CDR3 DNA follows: TGCGCCAGCAGCATGACTAGTGATGGCGAGCAGTACTTC. Its translation is CASSMTSDGEQYF.

V is TRBV11-2 and J is TRBJ2-7; 12 positions match TRBD1. Germline CDR1 SGHAT, CDR2 FQNNGV. Losses at the gene ends were 5 bases for V and 7 bases for J; bases not matched to a gene: 6. This CDR3 comprises 14 residues. The CDR3, as DNA: TGTGCCAGCAGCCCGGGACAGGGGGCGGGGGAGCAGTACTTC. Translated: CASSPGQGAGEQYF.

This rearrangement joins TRBV4-2 to TRBJ2-2; the match to TRBD2 covers 8 bases. V dropped 2 bases and J dropped 6; count of bases not matched to a gene: 8. The germline V gene has CDR1 LGHNA and CDR2 YNFKEQ. There are 16 residues in the CDR3. The CDR3 loop is CASSQITSGGAGELFF. The CDR3 bases are TGTGCCAGCAGCCAAATAACTAGCGGAGGGGCCGGGGAGCTGTTTTTT.

This chain connects TRBV7-2 to TRBJ2-7; 10 bases fit TRBD2. Germline V CDR1 and CDR2: SGHTA, FQGNSA. Unmatched junction bases numbered 3, after V lost 2 bases and J lost 2 bases. The CDR3 covers 15 residues. The CDR3 spells CASSLWTSGTYEQYF. The CDR3 region has the DNA TGTGCCAGCAGCTTATGGACTAGCGGTACCTACGAGCAGTACTTC.